Given below is one T cell receptor (beta chain) in context. Antigen specificity is unknown. Quantitative 5'-RACE with molecular barcodes generated TCR beta libraries. TCRdb reanalysed the 5' RACE reads using MiXCR and keeps one entry per CDR3 protein. The data hold 350,000 to 450,000 distinct CDR3 sequences, with 20% to 25% observed a single time. This specimen comes from a study of CD8 T cells in ankylosing spondylitis. Study-wide results and limits: Seemingly distinctive of ankylosing spondylitis blood was a TCR beta motif formed by eight highly homologous variants. CD8+ by phenotype, disease-linked clones were relatively rare in peripheral blood.

The sequencing input was blood, either unsorted or a sorted T cell fraction (not recorded which). The sequence derives from a male donor with ankylosing spondylitis or in good health (not recorded which).

The CDR3 spells CASLNWGGTTEAFF. The CDR3 bases are TGTGCCAGCCTCAACTGGGGGGGGACCACTGAAGCTTTCTTT. The V and J genes are TRBV28 and TRBJ1-1; D possibly corresponds to TRBD1 (5 bases). The V gene lost 8 bases and the J gene lost 4 bases, with 17 bases spanning the gap. CDR1 is MDHEN, CDR2 SYDVKM, per germline. The CDR3 spans 14 residues.